This TCR beta chain was profiled in a study of blood T cells in healthy people across ages. Primers used in a second PCR of roughly 7 to 12 cycles were a sample-barcoded 5' primer and a J-beta primer mix. From the 5' RACE reads, TCRdb called clonotypes with MiXCR, one entry per CDR3 protein. The sample includes around 800,000 distinct CDR3 sequences, roughly 50% of them seen just once. V was trimmed by 6 bases and J by 5 bases, leaving 11 bases between them. The V gene's germline CDR1 is SQVTM and CDR2 ANQGSEA. CDR3 length: 11 amino acids. The chain recombines TRBV29-1 with TRBJ2-7; D unclear. The TCR sequence derives from a man older than 75 in good health. Sequencing used blood. This chain's CDR3 is CSVGDPDEQYF. DNA of the CDR3: TGCAGCGTCGGAGACCCGGACGAGCAGTACTTC.